The text below deals with one TCR beta chain. This clone's antigen is unknown. Base qualities are missing; no much larger clone stands one base away. The collaborating institutions used their own protocols to collect whole blood in K2EDTA tubes. Collaborator samples were shipped for TCRbeta analysis as frozen whole blood, isolated PBMCs, or DNA extracted from either sample type. The data were obtained in a study of blood T cell repertoires in COVID-19 (dated by TCRdb to 2019 to 2021). Concerning the study at large: Collaborator samples came from the United States, Italy and Spain and covered acute and convalescent phases of COVID-19. Sample metadata almost always included a de-identified subject ID, COVID-19 status, age in years and sex. The samples were drawn from the first 160 participants of the ongoing ImmuneRACE study and from roughly 1,300 subjects provided by 6 global collaborators. The repertoires were made available in a free public database intended to serve as a resource for research on the immune response to SARS-CoV-2. The prospective study material was composed of cDNA or gDNA derived from T cells, B-cell-depleted T cells, or PBMCs. The dataset comprised deeply sampled blood TCRbeta repertoires from subjects exposed to, actively infected with, or recovered from COVID-19. HLA class I and class II types, where available, came from metadata supplied by the sample provider rather than from assay-based typing.

The paper's findings and limits, for the study overall: Clinical and demographic metadata were provided uncurated, with the amount varying by source and participant.

CDR1 and CDR2 are drawn from the germline V gene: SGHTA, FQGNSA. From its cysteine to its phenylalanine, the CDR3 spans 15 amino acids. Only the CDR3 region is kept as DNA, spanning 45 bases read in frame from base 1. V lost 2 bases and J lost 1 base; the stretch between them is 11 bases long. The immunoSEQ Assay, a bias-controlled multiplex PCR, was used to amplify TCRbeta CDR3 regions from genomic DNA. For the original study's pipeline: Nucleated cell counts per sample were estimated from amplification of reference gene primers within the assay. To quantify the absolute abundance of each unique TCRbeta CDR3 rearrangement, sequence reads were collapsed and filtered. For each sample, productive Simpson clonality was calculated by taking the square root of Simpson's diversity index across productive rearrangements. Held by TCRdb, this immuneACCESS table contains in-frame sequences only and omits some clones. Under half of the omission traces to an unresolved V gene where checked; the cause of the rest is unknown. That table supplies the V and J calls and clone size; D and trimming were determined from the DNA. The sample yields a few hundred thousand clones; less than 85% were counted once. Together, the top ten hold 3.1% of the sample.

This sequence was found in a woman aged 18-29 years with acute or convalescent COVID-19. Sequences were obtained from peripheral blood. This chain joins TRBV7-2 to TRBJ1-1; TRBD1 is a weak D gene call, 6 bases matching. The CDR3 loop reads CASSLSGGSNTEAFF. The bases are TGTGCCAGCAGCTTAAGTGGGGGCTCGAACACTGAAGCTTTCTTT.